A selection of T cell receptor beta chains follows, all from one sample in a study of blood T cell repertoires in COVID-19. Sequencing used immunoSEQ multiplex PCR; TCRdb keeps in-frame clones, though not all of them. Of fewer than 95,000 clones listed, 80% to 95% are singletons. The specimen sequenced was peripheral blood. Receptors originate from a woman over 75 with acute or convalescent COVID-19. The CDR3 runs from the conserved cysteine through the conserved F or W. Fields, in order: V gene, J gene, D gene, clone size, CDR3 DNA, CDR3 protein. The D gene is left open where the match is weak. Some rows have no size entry. The others give once, few or many, or a class for an expanded clone.

TRBV15,TRBJ2-3,TRBD2,once,TGTGCCACCAGCAGAGATAGCTGGGGGGGGGCAGATACGCAGTATTTT,CATSRDSWGGADTQYF
TRBV19,TRBJ2-1,TRBD2,-,TGTGCCAGCAGACTAGCGGGAGACAATGAGCAGTTCTTC,CASRLAGDNEQFF
TRBV19,TRBJ1-3,-,-,TGTGCCAGTAGACCTTACAGGGATCGAGGAAACACCATATATTTT,CASRPYRDRGNTIYF
TRBV21-1,TRBJ1-1,-,-,TGTGCCAGCAGCGCTAAAAAAGGACAGAAACTTTGCACTGAAGCTTTCTTT,CASSAKKGQKLCTEAFF
TRBV7-9,TRBJ2-4,TRBD1,-,TGTGCCAGCAGCTTAGTTGACAGGGGGTTAGCCAAAAACATTCAGTACTTC,CASSLVDRGLAKNIQYF
TRBV9,TRBJ1-2,-,once,TGTGCCAGCAGCGTAGGAGCCGGCCCAGGGATTAACTATGGCTACACCTTC,CASSVGAGPGINYGYTF
TRBV28,TRBJ2-4,TRBD2,-,TGTGCCAGCAGTTCCACCGGGACTAGCAAAAACATTCAGTACTTC,CASSSTGTSKNIQYF
TRBV6-5,TRBJ1-5,-,-,TGTGCCAGCAGTTACGGGCCTAATCAGCCCCAGCATTTT,CASSYGPNQPQHF
TRBV6-5,TRBJ2-7,-,-,TGTGCCAGCTCGGCAGGGCTCTCCTACGAGCAGTACTTC,CASSAGLSYEQYF
TRBV27,TRBJ2-7,-,-,TGTGCCAGTCCTTACGAGCAGTACTTC,CASPYEQYF
TRBV3-1/TRBV3-2,TRBJ2-5,TRBD2,-,TGTGCCAGCAGCCGACGGACTAGCGGCTCACAAGAGACCCAGTACTTC,CASSRRTSGSQETQYF
TRBV21-1,TRBJ1-1,-,-,TGTGCCAGCGTAATACTTGCGGGAGTTCTATCTACTGAAGCTTTCTTT,CASVILAGVLSTEAFF
TRBV6-5,TRBJ2-2,-,-,TGTGCCAGCACCCAGGACAGTTATGCAGGCGGGGAGCTGTTTTTT,CASTQDSYAGGELFF
TRBV7-8,TRBJ2-7,TRBD2,-,TGTGCCAGCAGCTTATTACTAGCGGGGGACGAGCAGTACTTC,CASSLLLAGDEQYF
TRBV5-1,TRBJ2-5,-,-,TGCGCCAGCAGCTTGGCTAGAGGGGAGACCCAGTACTTC,CASSLARGETQYF
TRBV5-1,TRBJ2-1,TRBD1,-,TGCGCCAGCAGCTTGGAGGGGGCTGTGGATGAGCAGTTCTTC,CASSLEGAVDEQFF
TRBV19,TRBJ1-5,TRBD1,-,TGTGCCAGTAGCCCTACCGGGACAGGTTGGAGCAATCAGCCCCAGCATTTT,CASSPTGTGWSNQPQHF
TRBV5-4,TRBJ1-2,-,-,TGTGCCAGCCGCCTCCAGGGGATGGGCTATGGCTACACCTTC,CASRLQGMGYGYTF
TRBV5-6,TRBJ1-3,-,-,TGTGCCAGCAGCTTAAACAGGGGAAACACCATATATTTT,CASSLNRGNTIYF
TRBV7-8,TRBJ1-5,-,few,TGTGCCAGCAGGCAACAGGGAGATCAGCCCCAGCATTTT,CASRQQGDQPQHF
TRBV12-3/TRBV12-4,TRBJ2-7,TRBD1,few,TGTGCCAGCAGCGGGGACAGCTACGAGCAGTACTTC,CASSGDSYEQYF
TRBV9,TRBJ2-2,-,-,TGTGCCAGCAGCGTAGCGGTCCACACCGGGGAGCTGTTTTTT,CASSVAVHTGELFF
TRBV6-1,TRBJ1-5,TRBD1,-,TGTGCCAGCAGTGAGCAGGGACAGCTGGATGGGCCCCAGCATTTT,CASSEQGQLDGPQHF
TRBV9,TRBJ2-7,TRBD1,-,TGTGCCAGCAGCGCCGCCGGGACAGGGCACTACGAGCAGTACTTC,CASSAAGTGHYEQYF
TRBV6-1,TRBJ1-2,-,-,TGTGCCAGCAGTGAAGCAATAAACGGGTTCTATGGCTACACCTTC,CASSEAINGFYGYTF
TRBV4-3,TRBJ2-1,-,-,TGCGCCAGCAGCCAAGAGTGGGGGGGCCATAGAAATGAGCAGTTCTTC,CASSQEWGGHRNEQFF